The present T cell receptor beta chain was sequenced within a study of OX40 agonist ivuxolimab in advanced cancers. Study results and limitations: The expanded peripheral T cells' antigen specificity was not determined.

A remark on this clone: Its antigen is unidentified.

Generated by immunoSEQ multiplex PCR, the TCRdb table keeps only in-frame clones and is missing some. Of tens of thousands of clones listed, 70% to 90% are singletons. The ends were cut back, 1 base at V and 7 bases at J, with 10 bases in the middle. Germline CDR1 reads KGHSH; CDR2 reads LQKENI. This CDR3 has 14 amino acids. This TCR was recovered from an adult with an advanced solid tumor such as melanoma, head and neck, liver or kidney cancer. V and J are TRBV18 and TRBJ1-4, with D possibly being TRBD1 (6 bases). The sample was CD4+ or CD8+ T cells sorted from blood, taken in a trial of the OX40 agonist ivuxolimab. The CDR3 protein is CASSPQQGSEKLFF. DNA for the CDR3: TGTGCCAGCTCACCACAACAGGGTTCTGAAAAACTGTTTTTT.